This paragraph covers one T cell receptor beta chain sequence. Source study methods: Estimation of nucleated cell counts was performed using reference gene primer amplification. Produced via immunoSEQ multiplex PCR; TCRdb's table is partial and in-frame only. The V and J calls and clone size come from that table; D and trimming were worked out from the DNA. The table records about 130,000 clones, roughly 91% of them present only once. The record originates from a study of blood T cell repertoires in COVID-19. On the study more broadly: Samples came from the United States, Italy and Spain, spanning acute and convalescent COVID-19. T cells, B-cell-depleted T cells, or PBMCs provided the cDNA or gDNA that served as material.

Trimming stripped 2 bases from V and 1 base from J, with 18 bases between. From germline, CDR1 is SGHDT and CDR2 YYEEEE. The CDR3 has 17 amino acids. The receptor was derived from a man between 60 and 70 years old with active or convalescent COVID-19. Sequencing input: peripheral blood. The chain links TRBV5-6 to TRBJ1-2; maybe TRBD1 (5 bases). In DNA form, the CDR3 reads TGTGCCAGCAGCTTAAGGGGAGGCCAGGGACGTAACTATGGCTACACCTTC. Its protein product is CASSLRGGQGRNYGYTF.